This T cell receptor (beta chain) originates from a study of identical twins. TCRdb reprocessed the 5' RACE reads with MiXCR, giving one entry per CDR3 protein. The table records some 200,000 distinct CDR3 sequences, 6% to 9% of them present only once. The CDR3 totals 16 residues. From germline, CDR1 is SEHNR and CDR2 FQNEAQ (reference sequence). Trimming removed 2 bases from V and 3 bases from J; junction bases left unmatched: 3. This clonotype was seen a few times. These records were also assigned to another study, of yellow fever vaccine responses in identical twins.

The sequenced sample consisted of memory (CD45RO+) T cells sorted from blood. The sequence was collected from a woman under 30 in good health. V and J are TRBV7-9 and TRBJ2-1; 11 positions match TRBD2. CDR3 in amino acids: CASSLRGTSGYNEQFF. DNA for the CDR3: TGTGCCAGCAGCTTAAGAGGGACTAGCGGCTACAATGAGCAGTTCTTC. The whole variable domain, filled in from reference TRBV7-9 and TRBJ2-1, reads DTGVSQNPRHKITKRGQNVTFRCDPISEHNRLYWYRQTLGQGPEFLTYFQNEAQLEKSRLLSDRFSAERPKGSFSTLEIQRTEQGDSAMYLCASSLRGTSGYNEQFFGPGTRLTVL.